The sequence of this T cell receptor beta chain was determined in a study of blood T cells in healthy people across ages (dated by TCRdb to 2014 to 2015). At the level of the whole study: In model experiments, roughly one uniquely barcoded TCR beta cDNA molecule per two T cells was captured by template switching. Using deep sequencing normalized with unique cDNA molecular identifiers, the study measured how TCR beta repertoire diversity changes with age. The donors were divided into four age groups: young (average approximately 17 years), middle-aged (around 37), aged (about 62) and long-lived (roughly 86). Donors of different ages were randomly distributed across sequencing lanes to avoid experimental bias. The study analyzed two additional independent replicas of 1 million unique cDNA reads from the same blood draw for two donors, one aged 18 to 29 and one aged 80 or older.

The library was generated by 5' RACE. Sequencing was performed on an Illumina HiSeq 2500. A second PCR of about 7 to 12 cycles was performed with a sample-barcoded 5' primer and a J-beta primer mix. A template-switch 5' adaptor carrying 12 random nucleotides introduced a unique molecular identifier onto each TCR beta cDNA molecule. At least 2.5 million CDR3-containing paired-end reads were obtained from each sample. All of the RNA was converted into first-strand cDNA using the Mint cDNA synthesis kit, with a TRBC-specific oligonucleotide serving as the primer. After uracil-DNA glycosylase treatment, a first 18-cycle PCR used universal primers M1SS and BC2_uni_R on all cDNA. As for the authors' bioinformatics: Each sample was normalized by randomly selecting 1 million high-quality reads, each carrying a distinct molecular identifier. Reads sharing molecular identifiers were discarded rather than binned into consensus sequences. MiTCR, run with a Q25 quality threshold and the strictest error-elimination algorithm, handled CDR3 identification, clonotype clustering and error correction. A nonparametric unseen species model using Euler transformation provided a lower-bound estimate of total TCR beta diversity. Starting from the raw public reads, TCRdb applied fastp trimming at Q25, assembled clones with MiXCR and retained in-frame beta chains. Records with the same CDR3 protein are collapsed into one entry carrying the most frequent genes and DNA. The V and J calls were determined by TCRdb, not by the authors. Within this sample are 850,000 to 1,300,000 distinct CDR3 sequences, with 40% to 50% of them counted one time only. The ten largest clones take up under 20% of the sample.

About this clonotype itself: Its antigen is currently not known. Base qualities are not recorded, but no much larger clone differs from it by a single base.

As encoded in the germline V gene, CDR1 is LGHNA while CDR2 is YNFKEQ. V gives up 1 base and J gives up 0 bases, and the segment between their germline ends measures 9 bases. The CDR3 contains 16 residues, cysteine and phenylalanine counted. Of all the DNA, just the CDR3 is kept, 48 bases in frame from base 1. What the authors observed across the whole study: Conclusive comparison of naive and antigen-experienced compartments was prevented by the profiling of bulk unsorted PBMCs. Compared with the aged group, the long-lived group had more naive CD4+ T cells, fewer expanded clones and increased TCR diversity, suggesting age selection. As age increased, observed TCR beta diversity per million T cells dropped in a roughly linear way, and a significant reduction was already evident by age 40. Observed TCR beta diversity correlated strongly with the percentage of naive T cells measured by flow cytometry. Estimates of total diversity based on one million sequenced T cells were considered lower bounds and underestimates. Donor CMV infection status was unknown, potentially confounding age-related changes in expanded clonotypes.

The 39 donors, aged about 6 to 95 years, were systemically healthy Caucasian individuals from Russia. Around 10 milliliters of peripheral blood were collected from each donor into EDTA-treated Vacutainer tubes. PBMCs were isolated by Ficoll-Paque density-gradient centrifugation, with at least 6 million obtained per sample. Trizol reagent was used to extract total RNA from the PBMCs, yielding at least 6 micrograms per sample. The percentages of naive CD45RAhigh/CD27high T cells were determined by flow cytometry on a PBMC aliquot from every donor. The receptor was derived from a woman aged 55 to 70 in good health. The rearranged chain carries TRBV4-2 and TRBJ1-4, with a tentative D gene TRBD1 over 5 matching bases. The sequencing sample was made of blood. The CDR3 corresponds to CASSQGGGATNEKLFF. The sequenced DNA: TGTGCCAGCAGCCAAGGCGGGGGTGCAACTAATGAAAAACTGTTTTTT.